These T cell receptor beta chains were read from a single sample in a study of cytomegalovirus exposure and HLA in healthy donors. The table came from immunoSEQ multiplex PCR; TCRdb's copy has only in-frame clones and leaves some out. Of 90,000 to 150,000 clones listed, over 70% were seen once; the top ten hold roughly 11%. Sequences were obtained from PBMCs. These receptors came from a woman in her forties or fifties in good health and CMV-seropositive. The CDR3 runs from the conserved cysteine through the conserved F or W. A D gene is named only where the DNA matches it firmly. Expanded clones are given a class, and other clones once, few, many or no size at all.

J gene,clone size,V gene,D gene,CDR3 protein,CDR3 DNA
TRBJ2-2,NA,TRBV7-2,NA,CASSSRQTGELFF,TGTGCCAGCAGCTCGCGACAAACCGGGGAGCTGTTTTTT
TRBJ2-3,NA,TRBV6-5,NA,CASSYSSGSTDTQYF,TGTGCCAGCAGTTACTCGAGCGGGAGCACAGATACGCAGTATTTT
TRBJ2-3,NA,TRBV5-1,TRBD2,CASSTRAGTSGRGRTDTQYF,TGCGCCAGCAGCACGAGAGCCGGGACTAGCGGGAGAGGTCGCACAGATACGCAGTATTTT
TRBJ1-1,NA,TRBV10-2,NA,CASSEAPGQRAFF,TGCGCCAGCAGTGAGGCGCCGGGACAACGTGCTTTCTTT
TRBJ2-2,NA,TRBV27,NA,CASSFGNTGELFF,TGTGCCAGCAGTTTCGGGAACACCGGGGAGCTGTTTTTT
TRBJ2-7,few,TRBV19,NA,CASSIVGGEQYF,TGTGCCAGTAGTATAGTCGGGGGCGAGCAGTACTTC
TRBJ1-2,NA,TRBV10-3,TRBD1,CAIPTGLGYGYTF,TGTGCCATTCCGACAGGGTTGGGATATGGCTACACCTTC
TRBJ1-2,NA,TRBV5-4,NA,CASSLEQDDYGYTF,TGTGCCAGCAGCTTGGAGCAGGATGACTATGGCTACACCTTC
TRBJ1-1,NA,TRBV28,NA,CASSLIQGMNTEAFF,TGTGCCAGCAGTTTAATTCAGGGGATGAACACTGAAGCTTTCTTT
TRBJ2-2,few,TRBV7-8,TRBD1,CASSPRQGANTGELFF,TGTGCCAGCAGCCCTAGACAGGGAGCGAACACCGGGGAGCTGTTTTTT
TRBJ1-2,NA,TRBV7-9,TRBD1,CASRRDSNYGYTF,TGTGCCAGCAGAAGGGACAGTAACTATGGCTACACCTTC
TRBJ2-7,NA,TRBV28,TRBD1,CASRSGTGQIYEQYF,TGTGCCAGCAGATCCGGGACAGGGCAGATCTACGAGCAGTACTTC
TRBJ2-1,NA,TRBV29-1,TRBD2,CSIRTRTSGSYEQFF,TGCAGCATCCGAACACGGACTAGCGGGAGTTATGAGCAGTTCTTC
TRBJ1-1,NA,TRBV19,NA,CASSISRGSAEAFF,TGTGCCAGTAGTATCTCCAGGGGTTCGGCTGAAGCTTTCTTT
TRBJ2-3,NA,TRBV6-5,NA,CATREDSTDTQYF,TGTGCCACGAGGGAGGATAGCACAGATACGCAGTATTTT
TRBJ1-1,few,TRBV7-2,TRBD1,CASSLQGVNTEAFF,TGTGCCAGCAGCTTACAGGGGGTGAACACTGAAGCTTTCTTT
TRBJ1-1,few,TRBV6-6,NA,CASSYGGYDEAFF,TGTGCCAGCAGTTACGGGGGCTACGATGAAGCTTTCTTT
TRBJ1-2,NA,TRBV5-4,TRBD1,CASSPGQGQGYTF,TGTGCCAGCAGCCCGGGACAGGGGCAGGGCTACACCTTC
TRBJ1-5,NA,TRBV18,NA,CASSPNSFNQPQHF,TGTGCCAGCTCACCAAACAGCTTCAATCAGCCCCAGCATTTT
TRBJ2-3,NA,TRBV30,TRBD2,CAWQVAGISTDTQYF,TGTGCCTGGCAAGTAGCGGGAATTAGCACAGATACGCAGTATTTT
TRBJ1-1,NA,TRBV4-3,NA,CASSQDRGVGEAFF,TGCGCCAGCAGCCAAGATCGGGGGGTGGGTGAAGCTTTTTTT
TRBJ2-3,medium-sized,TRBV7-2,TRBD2,CASSFERGIDTQYF,TGTGCCAGCAGCTTCGAGCGGGGGATAGATACGCAGTATTTT
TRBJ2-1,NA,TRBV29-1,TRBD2,CSVGGGGIVNEQFF,TGCAGCGTTGGTGGCGGGGGAATCGTCAATGAGCAGTTCTTC
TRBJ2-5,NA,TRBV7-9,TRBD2,CASSLLAGALQETQYF,TGTGCCAGCAGCTTACTAGCGGGGGCCTTACAAGAGACCCAGTACTTC
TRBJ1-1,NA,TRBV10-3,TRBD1,CAIARQGDTEAFF,TGTGCCATTGCAAGACAGGGAGACACTGAAGCTTTCTTT
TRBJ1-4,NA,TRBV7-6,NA,CASSPARGALFF,TGTGCCAGCAGCCCCGCCCGGGGGGCACTGTTTTTT
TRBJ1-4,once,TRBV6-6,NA,CASTDWGGGEKLFF,TGTGCCAGCACCGACTGGGGGGGTGGAGAAAAACTGTTTTTT
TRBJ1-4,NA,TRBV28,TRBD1,CASSSPTGGKLFF,TGTGCCAGCAGTTCCCCTACAGGGGGGAAACTGTTTTTT
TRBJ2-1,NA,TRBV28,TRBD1,CASRPGQGFNEQFF,TGTGCCAGCAGACCGGGACAGGGGTTCAATGAGCAGTTCTTC
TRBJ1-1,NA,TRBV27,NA,CASTRVRGTEAFF,TGTGCCAGCACCCGGGTCAGGGGCACTGAAGCTTTCTTT
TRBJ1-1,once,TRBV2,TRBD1,CASLRDRGTEAFF,TGTGCCAGCCTCCGGGACAGGGGGACTGAAGCTTTCTTT
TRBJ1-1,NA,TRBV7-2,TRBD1,CASSSSWGQFEAFF,TGTGCCAGCAGCTCTTCGTGGGGACAGTTTGAAGCTTTCTTT
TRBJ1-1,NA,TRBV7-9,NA,CASSLQGTNTEAFF,TGTGCCAGCAGCTTACAGGGGACGAACACTGAAGCTTTCTTT
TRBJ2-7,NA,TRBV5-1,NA,CASREADPSYEQYF,TGCGCCAGCAGAGAAGCGGACCCTTCCTACGAGCAGTACTTC
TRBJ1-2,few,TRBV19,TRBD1,CASSIGTGVSGYTF,TGTGCCAGTAGTATTGGGACAGGGGTTAGTGGCTACACCTTC
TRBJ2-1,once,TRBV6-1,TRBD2,CASSGLAGYNEQFF,TGTGCCAGCAGTGGGCTAGCGGGTTACAATGAGCAGTTCTTC
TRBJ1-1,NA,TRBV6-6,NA,CASSKTVNTEAFF,TGTGCCAGCAGTAAAACAGTGAACACTGAAGCTTTCTTT
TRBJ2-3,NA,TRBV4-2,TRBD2,CASSQAGLGSPDTQYF,TGTGCCAGCAGCCAAGCGGGACTAGGGAGTCCAGATACGCAGTATTTT
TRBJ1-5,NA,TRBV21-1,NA,CASSRRPGGLSNQPQHF,TGTGCCAGCAGCAGGAGACCAGGGGGCCTCAGCAATCAGCCCCAGCATTTT
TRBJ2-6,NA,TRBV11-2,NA,CASSLDWGGSRSGANVLTF,TGTGCCAGCAGCCTAGACTGGGGGGGCAGTCGCTCTGGGGCCAACGTCCTGACTTTC
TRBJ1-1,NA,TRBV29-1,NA,CSVEDSPRGTEAFF,TGCAGCGTTGAAGATTCACCCCGGGGCACTGAAGCTTTCTTT
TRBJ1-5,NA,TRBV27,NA,CASSLSAGQPQHF,TGTGCCAGCAGTTTATCCGCGGGTCAGCCCCAGCATTTT
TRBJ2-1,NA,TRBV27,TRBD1,CASRQGTVNEQFF,TGTGCCAGCAGACAGGGGACCGTGAATGAGCAGTTCTTC
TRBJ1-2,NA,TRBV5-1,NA,CASSLDQKYGYTF,TGCGCCAGCAGCTTGGATCAGAAGTATGGCTACACCTTC
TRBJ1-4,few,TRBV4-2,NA,CASSQTGVEKLFF,TGTGCCAGCAGCCAAACAGGAGTTGAAAAACTGTTTTTT
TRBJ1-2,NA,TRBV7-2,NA,CASSSQGTNYGYTF,TGTGCCAGCAGCTCTCAGGGGACTAACTATGGCTACACCTTC
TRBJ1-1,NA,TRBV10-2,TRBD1,CASRPGTGDEAFF,TGCGCCAGCAGACCCGGGACAGGAGACGAAGCTTTCTTT
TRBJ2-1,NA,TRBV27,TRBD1,CASSDRVKQFF,TGTGCCAGCTCGGACAGGGTTAAGCAGTTCTTC
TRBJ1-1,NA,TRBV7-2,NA,CASSFPPTEAFF,TGTGCCAGCAGCTTTCCTCCGACTGAAGCTTTCTTT
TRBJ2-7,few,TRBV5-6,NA,CASSLGFSEQYF,TGTGCCAGCAGCTTGGGGTTTAGCGAGCAGTACTTC
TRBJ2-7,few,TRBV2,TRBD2,CASSGGAKAEQYF,TGTGCCAGCTCCGGGGGGGCGAAGGCCGAGCAGTACTTC
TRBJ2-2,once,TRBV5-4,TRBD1,CASSGGQGAAGELFF,TGTGCCAGCAGCGGCGGACAGGGGGCTGCCGGGGAGCTGTTTTTT
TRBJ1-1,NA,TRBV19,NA,CASATPLWPEAFF,TGTGCCAGCGCCACCCCCCTCTGGCCTGAAGCTTTCTTT
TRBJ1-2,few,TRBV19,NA,CASRRASGYTF,TGTGCCAGTAGGAGAGCGAGTGGCTACACCTTC
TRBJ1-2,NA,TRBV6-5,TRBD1,CASSPLDRDSGYTF,TGTGCCAGCAGCCCCTTGGACAGGGATAGCGGCTACACCTTC
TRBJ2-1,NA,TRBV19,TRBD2,CASSLTSGVDEQFF,TGTGCCAGTAGTCTTACTAGCGGGGTGGATGAGCAGTTCTTC
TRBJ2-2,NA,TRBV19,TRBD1,CASTRQGANTGELFF,TGTGCCAGTACCCGGCAGGGGGCCAACACCGGGGAGCTGTTTTTT
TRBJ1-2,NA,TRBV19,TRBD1,CASSGQGINYGYTF,TGTGCCAGTAGCGGACAGGGGATTAACTATGGCTACACCTTC